This TCR beta chain was identified in a study of blood T cell repertoires in COVID-19. Profiling relied on immunoSEQ multiplex PCR, and the TCRdb table lists in-frame clones only, not all of them. The sample gives about 160,000 clones, around 83% of which show up once; approximately 4% is in the top ten. This CDR3 has 17 amino acids. Germline CDR1 is LGHNA and CDR2 is YNFKEQ. V lost 4 bases to trimming and J lost 3 bases; unmatched junction nucleotides: 9. Sequences were obtained from PBMCs or T cells enriched from blood (not recorded which). The V and J genes are TRBV4-2 and TRBJ2-3, with 11 positions matching TRBD2. This TCR came from a woman in her 50s in a cohort exposed to, infected with or recovered from COVID-19 (not recorded which). This chain's CDR3 is CASSPLAGGPGTDTQYF. The CDR3 DNA reads as TGTGCCAGCAGCCCATTAGCGGGAGGGCCCGGGACAGATACGCAGTATTTT.